Listed here are 27 T cell receptor beta chains from one sample, sequenced in a study of coeliac disease. Repertoires were generated with immunoSEQ multiplex PCR, while TCRdb's copy carries only in-frame clones and drops some. This table holds over 7,000 clones, around three fifths found once. Sequences were obtained from intraepithelial lymphocytes from the gut. The receptors come from a woman aged 60 to 75 with celiac disease.

Here the CDR3 DNA reads TGTGCCACCCAGGGTATTACTGAAGCTTTCTTT. This gives the protein CATQGITEAFF. This chain connects TRBV28 to TRBJ1-1; tentative D call: TRBD1 (5 bases). CDR1 is MDHEN, CDR2 SYDVKM, per germline. The V and J ends lost 10 bases and 5 bases respectively, with 11 bases between them. This CDR3 has 11 residues.

The genes are TRBV19 and TRBJ1-1; D is undetermined. The V end lost 2 bases, the J end lost 8 bases, and 9 bases lay between the germline ends. CDR1 is LNHDA, CDR2 SQIVND, per germline (reference sequence). CDR3 length equals 12 residues. The CDR3 DNA sequence: TGTGCCAGTAGTATATGGGCCCAAGAAGCTTTCTTT. Translating gives CASSIWAQEAFF.

V usage is TRBV5-4 and J usage is TRBJ2-4; D perhaps matches TRBD2 (7 bases). This CDR3 is 16 amino acids long. Germline CDR1 SGHNT, CDR2 YYREEE (reference sequence). Trimming took off 3 bases at V and 0 bases at J, with 13 bases between the two ends. This CDR3 reads CASSSPGGLAKNIQYF. The CDR3 DNA is TGTGCCAGCAGCTCCCCGGGGGGCCTAGCCAAAAACATTCAGTACTTC.

Only one count was recorded for this clone. V is TRBV2 and J is TRBJ1-4, with 7 bases aligning to TRBD1. Per germline, CDR1 SNHLY and CDR2 FYNNEI. There are 17 residues in the CDR3. J was trimmed by 0 bases and V by 8 bases; bases with no gene match: 12. CDR3 nucleotide sequence: TGTGCCAGCTCGGACGACAGGGATCTGGCAACTAATGAAAAACTGTTTTTT. This codes for CASSDDRDLATNEKLFF.

In nucleotides, the CDR3 is TGCGCCAGCAGCCTCACGTGGACAGGGGGCGCCCATGGCTACACCTTC. Encoded protein: CASSLTWTGGAHGYTF. The chain couples TRBV5-1 to TRBJ1-2, with 11 bases that match TRBD1. With 4 bases clipped from V and 6 bases from J, the junction kept 11 bases outside the gene matches. In germline, CDR1 is SGHRS, CDR2 YFSETQ. There are 16 residues in the CDR3. Variable domain in full (rest from reference TRBV5-1 and TRBJ1-2): KAGVTQTPRYLIKTRGQQVTLSCSPISGHRSVSWYQQTPGQGLQFLFEYFSETQRNKGNFPGRFSGRQFSNSRSEMNVSTLELGDSALYLCASSLTWTGGAHGYTFGSGTRLTVV.

V gene TRBV19 combines with J gene TRBJ2-7; no clear D gene. Trimming took 9 bases from V and 0 from J, leaving 18 bases between them. The CDR3 loop spans 15 amino acids. Germline V gene lookup returns CDR1 LNHDA and CDR2 SQIVND (reference sequence). The CDR3: CASRQYIASSYEQYF. The CDR3, as DNA: TGTGCCAGCCGTCAGTACATCGCCTCCTCCTACGAGCAGTACTTC. Full variable domain (outside the CDR3, taken from reference TRBV19 and TRBJ2-7): DGGITQSPKYLFRKEGQNVTLSCEQNLNHDAMYWYRQDPGQGLRLIYYSQIVNDFQKGDIAEGYSVSREKKESFPLTVTSAQKNPTAFYLCASRQYIASSYEQYFGPGTRLTVT.

Written as DNA, the CDR3 is TGTGCCAGTAGTATGGGGGGATACAATGAGCAGTTCTTC. The encoded protein is CASSMGGYNEQFF. The rearrangement joins TRBV19 to TRBJ2-1, with a weak D call TRBD2 (6 bases). Trimming took off 3 bases at V and 4 bases at J, with 7 bases between the two ends. Germline V gene sequence: CDR1 LNHDA, CDR2 SQIVND (reference sequence). The CDR3 runs to 13 residues.

The chain is built from TRBV4-1 and TRBJ2-7; TRBD1 matches at 8 bases. Germline V gives CDR1 MGHRA, CDR2 YSYEKL. The V and J ends lost 0 bases and 3 bases, in that order; junction bases with no gene match: 7. The CDR3 spans 16 residues. In DNA form, the CDR3 reads TGCGCCAGCAGCCAAGATGGGGGACAGGCGAGCTACGAGCAGTACTTC. As protein: CASSQDGGQASYEQYF.

CDR3 sequence: CASSSPDRAHEQYF. For the CDR3, the DNA is TGTGCCAGCAGCTCCCCGGACAGGGCCCACGAGCAGTACTTC. The chain has TRBV9 and TRBJ2-7; TRBD1 matches at 8 bases. Per germline, CDR1 SGDLS and CDR2 YYNGEE. With V trimmed by 4 bases and J by 5 bases, 8 bases remained unmatched. The CDR3 is 14 amino acids.

The J gene is TRBJ2-3, the V gene TRBV9; the D is unclear. Looked up from germline, CDR1 is SGDLS and CDR2 is YYNGEE. This CDR3 comprises 15 residues. Trimming took 4 bases from V and 6 from J, leaving 18 bases between them. CDR3 coding DNA: TGTGCCAGCAGCCCCCGTGTGGGTCTGAGGGATACGCAGTATTTT. This codes for CASSPRVGLRDTQYF.

The chain employs TRBV9 and TRBJ2-3; the D gene is possibly TRBD2 (7 bases). The length of the CDR3 is 19 residues. The germline V and J ends were trimmed by 3 bases and 0 bases, with 23 bases remaining between them. Germline V gene data show CDR1 as SGDLS and CDR2 as YYNGEE. The CDR3 region has the DNA TGTGCCAGCAGCGCCCTGGGGAGGGGACACCCCCATAGCACAGATACGCAGTATTTT. This translates into CASSALGRGHPHSTDTQYF.

This clone was found a few times. The chain links TRBV9 to TRBJ2-2; 11 nucleotides align to TRBD2. Germline V gives CDR1 SGDLS, CDR2 YYNGEE. Trimming at V came to 3 bases and at J to 3 bases, leaving 4 bases not matched to a gene. The CDR3 loop spans 16 amino acids. The chain's CDR3 is CASSGGLAGYTGELFF. For the CDR3, the DNA is TGTGCCAGCAGCGGTGGACTAGCGGGTTACACCGGGGAGCTGTTTTTT.

This clone was counted a few times. This chain joins TRBV6-5 and TRBJ1-6; D is perhaps TRBD1 (5 bases). CDR3 size: 13 residues. Between the trimmed V and J ends, which lost 1 base and 8 bases, there was a span of 6 bases. Germline lookup yields CDR1 MNHEY and CDR2 SVGAGI. CDR3: CASSYFRDSPLHF. In DNA form, the CDR3 reads TGTGCCAGCAGTTACTTCAGGGATTCACCCCTCCACTTT.

The V call is TRBV7-6, the J call TRBJ2-3, with 16 bases lining up with TRBD2. Germline CDR1 SGHVS, CDR2 FNYEAQ. The CDR3 totals 17 residues. With 4 bases clipped from V and 4 bases from J, the junction kept 5 bases outside the gene matches. CDR3 sequence (DNA): TGTGCCAGCAGCTGGGGGACTAGCGGGGGGGTAGCAGATACGCAGTATTTT. Its translation is CASSWGTSGGVADTQYF.

The chain uses TRBV28 and TRBJ2-1; 12 nucleotides match TRBD2. The V segment lost 2 bases and the J segment 8 bases; nucleotides outside the gene matches: 7. The CDR3 has 16 amino acids. Germline CDR1 MDHEN, CDR2 SYDVKM. The DNA for the CDR3 is TGTGCCAGCAGTTTAGCAGCTAGCGGGAGGGCCTATGAGCAGTTCTTC. It codes for CASSLAASGRAYEQFF.

This clone is medium-sized. The chain is built from TRBV28 and TRBJ2-7; weak D call: TRBD2 (5 bases). Per germline, CDR1 MDHEN and CDR2 SYDVKM. The CDR3 totals 16 residues. Trimming removed 3 bases at V and 7 bases at J, with 22 bases between. CDR3 sequence reads: CASSFSGKQVLGEQYF. In DNA, the CDR3 is TGTGCCAGCAGTTTCTCGGGGAAGCAGGTTCTTGGGGAGCAGTACTTC.

This clone has only a few counts. The CDR3 DNA is TGTGCCAGCAGCTTAGCCCAGGGGGGATCGAAGCAGTACTTC. It codes for CASSLAQGGSKQYF. The rearrangement links TRBV7-8 to TRBJ2-7; weak D call: TRBD1 (7 bases). The germline CDR1 and CDR2 sequences are SGHVS and FQNEAQ. The CDR3 covers 14 residues. The V gene lost 0 bases and the J gene lost 8 bases, with 14 bases spanning the gap. Full variable domain (outside the CDR3, taken from reference TRBV7-8 and TRBJ2-7): GAGVSQSPRYKVAKRGQDVALRCDPISGHVSLFWYQQALGQGPEFLTYFQNEAQLDKSGLPSDRFFAERPEGSVSTLKIQRTQQEDSAVYLCASSLAQGGSKQYFGPGTRLTVT.

In its sample, this clone was seen a few times. The rearrangement joins TRBV2 to TRBJ2-7; 7 positions match TRBD2. The V gene end was trimmed by 6 bases and the J gene end by 3 bases; junction bases not matched to a gene: 2. The CDR3 has 12 residues. Germline assignment: CDR1 SNHLY and CDR2 FYNNEI. The CDR3 loop is CASRRGSYEQYF. The CDR3 coding sequence is TGTGCCAGCAGGCGGGGGAGCTACGAGCAGTACTTC.

The chain links TRBV11-1 to TRBJ2-5, with D possibly being TRBD1 (6 bases). The germline V and J ends were trimmed by 0 bases and 4 bases, with 12 bases remaining between them. Germline values: CDR1 SGHAT, CDR2 FQDESV (reference sequence). This CDR3 comprises 15 residues. The DNA of the CDR3 is TGTGCCAGCAGCTTAGCGCGAAGCAGGGGAGAGACCCAGTACTTC. It is translated as CASSLARSRGETQYF.

In this sample, this clone turned up a few times. V usage is TRBV4-1 and J usage is TRBJ2-7; maybe TRBD2 (5 bases). Looked up from germline, CDR1 is MGHRA and CDR2 is YSYEKL. The CDR3 runs to 15 residues. The V and J ends lost 0 bases and 0 bases respectively, with 9 bases between them. The CDR3 coding sequence is TGCGCCAGCAGCCAAGATCCGGGGTTCTCCTACGAGCAGTACTTC. It translates to CASSQDPGFSYEQYF.

This clone is deemed medium-sized. The chain recombines TRBV5-1 with TRBJ1-3; 7 nucleotides align to TRBD1. This CDR3 has 14 amino acids. CDR1 and CDR2 (germline): SGHRS, YFSETQ. The V segment lost 4 bases and the J segment 4 bases; nucleotides outside the gene matches: 5. CDR3 sequence: CASSLQGSGNTIYF. CDR3 nucleotide sequence: TGCGCCAGCAGCCTACAGGGGTCAGGAAACACCATATATTTT.

The chain employs TRBV13 and TRBJ2-7, with 9 bases matching TRBD2. In germline, CDR1 is PRHDT, CDR2 FYEKMQ (reference sequence). J gave up 3 bases and V 5 bases, and 8 bases lay outside the gene matches. CDR3 length: 15 residues. The CDR3 loop is CASSLKGGGDYEQYF. The CDR3 nucleotides are TGTGCCAGCAGCCTCAAGGGCGGGGGGGACTACGAGCAGTACTTC.

CDR3 nucleotides: TGTGCCAGCAGCATAGGGACAGTCTACGAGCAGTACTTC. Its translation: CASSIGTVYEQYF. The chain recombines TRBV27 with TRBJ2-7; 7 bases align to TRBD1. Germline V gives CDR1 MNHEY, CDR2 SMNVEV (reference sequence). The V and J ends lost 6 bases and 3 bases, in that order; junction bases with no gene match: 5. The CDR3 loop spans 13 amino acids.

This CDR3 reads CASSQDRWREVGDNEQFF. In DNA, the CDR3 is TGCGCCAGCAGCCAAGATCGTTGGCGGGAGGTCGGGGACAATGAGCAGTTCTTC. The V and J genes are TRBV4-1 and TRBJ2-1; the match to TRBD2 covers 8 bases. The CDR3 consists of 18 residues. Trimming took 0 bases from V and 5 from J; bases not matched to a gene: 12. Germline CDR1 MGHRA, CDR2 YSYEKL.

To note about this clone: The same CDR3 can be traced to other DNA sequences in this sample. The chain joins TRBV19 to TRBJ2-1; TRBD2 matches at 9 bases. This CDR3 region has 14 residues. CDR1 and CDR2 from the germline V gene are LNHDA and SQIVND (reference sequence). With V trimmed by 5 bases and J by 4 bases, 3 bases remained unmatched. The CDR3 coding sequence is TGTGCCAGTAGTGCCGGACTAGCGTACAATGAGCAGTTCTTC. It codes for CASSAGLAYNEQFF.

This clone was found a few times. The rearrangement joins TRBV29-1 to TRBJ2-2, with 7 bases aligning to TRBD2. With 6 bases clipped from V and 6 bases from J, the junction kept 19 bases outside the gene matches. Germline-derived CDR1 and CDR2 are SQVTM and ANQGSEA. This CDR3 has 17 residues. CDR3 sequence reads: CSVRRVDERGAPGELFF. The CDR3 nucleotides read TGCAGCGTCCGAAGGGTTGATGAGCGGGGCGCACCCGGGGAGCTGTTTTTT.

The chain is built from TRBV5-5 and TRBJ1-3; D is undetermined. Germline CDR1 SGHKS, CDR2 YYEKEE (reference sequence). The length of the CDR3 is 14 residues. V shed 0 bases and J shed 5 bases, with 9 bases lying between them. CDR3 nucleotide sequence: TGTGCCAGCAGCTTGGGACAACAGAGAAACACCATATATTTT. Its protein is CASSLGQQRNTIYF.